The 24 T cell receptor beta chains listed next were all sequenced from one sample in a study of T cells after yellow fever vaccination. TCRdb itself ran the 5' RACE reads through MiXCR, one entry per CDR3 protein. The profile shows some 200,000 distinct CDR3 sequences, under 3.5% of them singletons. The sample here was CD4+ T cells sorted from PBMCs, taken 10 days after the yellow fever booster vaccination. These receptor sequences come from a man aged 18 to 30 who received the YFV17D yellow fever vaccine.

The table lists this clonotype with a few counts. The chain links TRBV18 to TRBJ1-5; D is uncertain. The V end was cut by 3 bases, the J end by 3 bases, with 9 bases between. The CDR3 contains 14 residues. The V gene's germline CDR1 is KGHSH and CDR2 LQKENI. The CDR3 sequence: CASSPRENNQPQHF. The CDR3 DNA reads TGTGCCAGCTCACCGCGGGAAAACAATCAGCCCCAGCATTTT.

This clonotype was counted ten times or more. This chain links TRBV6-1 with TRBJ1-2; D not resolved. The CDR3 is made up of 12 amino acids. V gave up 3 bases and J gave up 8 bases, with 10 bases separating them. Germline V CDR1 and CDR2: MNHNS, SASEGT. The CDR3 region has the DNA TGTGCCAGCAGTGACAGGCCGCAGGGCTACACCTTC. Its protein product is CASSDRPQGYTF.

There are many counts of this clonotype. V gene TRBV7-8 combines with J gene TRBJ2-2; a possible D gene is TRBD2 (6 bases). This CDR3 is built from 15 residues. Trimming pared 3 bases from V and 4 bases from J, leaving 12 bases between. Germline CDR1 is SGHVS and CDR2 is FQNEAQ. The CDR3 DNA reads as TGTGCCAGCAGCTTGAGGACTAAAACCACCGGGGAGCTGTTTTTT. Encoded protein: CASSLRTKTTGELFF. Supplemented by reference TRBV7-8 and TRBJ2-2, the full variable domain reads GAGVSQSPRYKVAKRGQDVALRCDPISGHVSLFWYQQALGQGPEFLTYFQNEAQLDKSGLPSDRFFAERPEGSVSTLKIQRTQQEDSAVYLCASSLRTKTTGELFFGEGSRLTVL.

This clonotype was detected a few times. The chain combines TRBV29-1 with TRBJ1-2, with 7 nucleotides matching TRBD1. The length of the CDR3 is 14 residues. V was clipped by 5 bases and J by 4 bases; unmatched bases: 10. Germline V gene data show CDR1 as SQVTM and CDR2 as ANQGSEA. The CDR3 coding sequence is TGCAGCGTTATTTCCGGGACAGTAGGCTATGGCTACACCTTC. It is translated as CSVISGTVGYGYTF.

V is TRBV6-5 and J is TRBJ2-2; 9 positions match TRBD1. The CDR3 spans 14 residues. V gave up 6 bases and J gave up 3 bases; unmatched junction bases: 2. CDR1 and CDR2 (germline): MNHEY, SVGAGI. The CDR3 bases are TGTGCCAGCAGAGACAGGGGGTACACCGGGGAGCTGTTTTTT. As protein: CASRDRGYTGELFF.

This clonotype was detected many times. V and J are TRBV7-8 and TRBJ2-6, with 8 nucleotides matching TRBD1. Germline V gives CDR1 SGHVS, CDR2 FQNEAQ. V shed 5 bases, J shed 4 bases, and the junction held 7 bases outside the gene matches. This CDR3 has 16 residues. CDR3 DNA sequence: TGTGCCAGCAGCACCGGACAGGGTCTCGGGGCCAACGTCCTGACTTTC. Translation gives CASSTGQGLGANVLTF.

The chain combines TRBV30 with TRBJ1-1; 7 bases map to TRBD1. The CDR3 has 14 amino acids. The junction had 5 bases not matched to a gene; V was cut back by 0 bases and J by 4 bases. Germline V gene lookup returns CDR1 GTSNPN and CDR2 SVGIG (reference sequence). The CDR3 sequence: CAWSVSQGVTEAFF. DNA of the CDR3: TGTGCCTGGAGTGTATCCCAGGGGGTCACTGAAGCTTTCTTT.

The sample holds many counts of this clonotype. The gene calls are TRBV5-1 and TRBJ2-5; 12 bases line up with TRBD2. Germline CDR1 reads SGHRS; CDR2 reads YFSETQ. The trim removed 4 bases at V and 3 bases at J, leaving 13 bases unmatched. This CDR3 is built from 18 residues. The CDR3: CASSRITSGGTSKETQYF. As DNA, the CDR3 is TGCGCCAGCAGCCGTATTACTAGCGGGGGGACTTCTAAAGAGACCCAGTACTTC.

This chain uses TRBV28 with TRBJ1-1; the D gene is possibly TRBD1 (6 bases). Trimming took 7 bases from V and 1 from J, leaving 10 bases between them. The germline V gene encodes CDR1 MDHEN and CDR2 SYDVKM. This CDR3 contains 13 residues. The CDR3 region is CASNPDRNTEAFF. CDR3 in DNA: TGTGCCAGCAATCCGGACAGGAACACTGAAGCTTTCTTT.

The chain uses TRBV4-1 and TRBJ1-2; D remains unclear. V lost 6 bases and J 4 bases, leaving 15 bases between the germline ends. The length of the CDR3 is 14 residues. Looked up from germline, CDR1 is MGHRA and CDR2 is YSYEKL. The CDR3 DNA is TGCGCCAGCAGGACTAGGACGCTTCCCTATGGCTACACCTTC. Translating it yields CASRTRTLPYGYTF.

This clonotype showed up many times. The chain recombines TRBV18 with TRBJ2-7; TRBD2 aligns across 12 bases. Trimming took 6 bases from V and 0 from J; bases not matched to a gene: 6. CDR3 size: 16 residues. CDR1 and CDR2 (germline): KGHSH, LQKENI. Here the CDR3 DNA reads TGTGCCAGCTCCTCCGCACTAGCGGGGGGCTCCTACGAGCAGTACGTC. Encoded protein: CASSSALAGGSYEQYV.

This clonotype was counted only a few times. This CDR3 is CASSPWGQPNYGYTF. The CDR3 region has the DNA TGTGCCAGCAGCCCGTGGGGACAGCCGAACTATGGCTACACCTTC. The V call is TRBV5-6, the J call TRBJ1-2, with TRBD1 matching over 7 bases. Germline CDR1 SGHDT, CDR2 YYEEEE. V shed 4 bases, J shed 2 bases, and the junction held 8 bases outside the gene matches. The CDR3 extends over 15 amino acids.

Only a few counts were recorded for this clonotype. This chain links TRBV5-1 with TRBJ2-5, with D uncertain. Germline loops: CDR1 SGHRS, CDR2 YFSETQ. This CDR3 region has 15 residues. V was pared by 4 bases and J by 3 bases, with 16 bases between. Here the CDR3 reads CASSLYGSAEETQYF. The CDR3 DNA sequence: TGCGCCAGCAGCCTATACGGCAGCGCGGAAGAGACCCAGTACTTC. Combining the CDR3 with reference TRBV5-1 and TRBJ2-5 gives the whole variable domain KAGVTQTPRYLIKTRGQQVTLSCSPISGHRSVSWYQQTPGQGLQFLFEYFSETQRNKGNFPGRFSGRQFSNSRSEMNVSTLELGDSALYLCASSLYGSAEETQYFGPGTRLLVL.

This clonotype came up many times. The V call is TRBV20-1, the J call TRBJ2-1; 7 nucleotides match TRBD2. V dropped 3 bases and J dropped 7; count of bases not matched to a gene: 9. The CDR3 has 14 amino acids. Germline V CDR1 and CDR2: DFQATT, SNEGSKA (reference sequence). The CDR3 is CSARGRGIVNEQFF. CDR3 bases: TGCAGTGCTAGGGGGAGGGGTATCGTTAATGAGCAGTTCTTC.

This clonotype was counted a few times. This chain connects TRBV10-3 to TRBJ2-1; 9 bases map to TRBD1. CDR3 length equals 13 residues. The V gene end was trimmed by 6 bases and the J gene end by 8 bases; junction bases not matched to a gene: 5. CDR1 is ENHRY and CDR2 is SYGVKD in the germline V gene. As DNA, the CDR3 is TGTGCCATCAGGTCGGACAGGGGAGATGAGCAGTTCTTC. It translates to CAIRSDRGDEQFF.

In this sample, this clonotype turned up many times. V gene TRBV7-3 combines with J gene TRBJ2-1, with 7 bases lining up with TRBD1. Germline V gene data show CDR1 as SGHTA and CDR2 as FQGTGA. V lost 5 bases and J lost 5; bases outside the gene matches: 3. There are 13 residues in the CDR3. This CDR3 reads CASSLGQDNEQFF. The CDR3 coding sequence is TGTGCCAGCAGCCTCGGACAGGACAATGAGCAGTTCTTC.

This clonotype was seen a few times. The chain links TRBV20-1 to TRBJ2-1; D gene uncertain. The CDR3 sequence is 15 residues long. The V and J ends lost 6 bases and 2 bases respectively, with 17 bases between them. Germline V gene data show CDR1 as DFQATT and CDR2 as SNEGSKA (reference sequence). This chain's CDR3 is CSAPRRALAYNEQFF. The CDR3 nucleotides are TGCAGTGCCCCGAGGCGAGCGCTGGCCTACAATGAGCAGTTCTTC.

This clonotype showed up just a few times. The V call is TRBV5-1, the J call TRBJ2-7, with D perhaps given as TRBD1 or TRBD2 (7 bases each). The CDR3 runs to 13 residues. Germline V gives CDR1 SGHRS, CDR2 YFSETQ. Trimming took 5 bases from V and 6 from J, leaving 15 bases between them. In nucleotides, the CDR3 is TGCGCCAGCAGTTGGGACAGCGGGGCCGAGCAGTACTTC. It translates to CASSWDSGAEQYF.

This clonotype was seen repeatedly, ten times or more. This chain uses TRBV3-1 with TRBJ1-3; maybe TRBD1 (5 bases). Germline CDR1 and CDR2: LGHDT and YNNKEL (reference sequence). The length of the CDR3 is 16 residues. V gave up 5 bases and J gave up 0 bases, with 14 bases separating them. CDR3 loop: CASSFTGQLSGNTIYF. In nucleotides, the CDR3 is TGTGCCAGCAGCTTTACAGGACAACTCTCTGGAAACACCATATATTTT.

This chain joins TRBV6-1 and TRBJ1-2, with a possible D match to TRBD1 (6 bases). This CDR3 has 12 amino acids. V gave up 9 bases and J gave up 2 bases, with 10 bases separating them. Germline CDR1 MNHNS, CDR2 SASEGT. Here the CDR3 DNA reads TGTGCCAGGGGGACACAGAACTATGGCTACACCTTC. This sequence encodes CARGTQNYGYTF.

This clonotype was seen only a few times. The chain carries TRBV6-5 and TRBJ2-2; D uncertain. The V and J ends lost 6 bases and 4 bases respectively, with 9 bases between them. This CDR3 is built from 13 residues. The germline V gene has CDR1 MNHEY and CDR2 SVGAGI. CDR3 in DNA: TGTGCCAGCAGCCCACTCTTCACCGGGGAGCTGTTTTTT. As protein: CASSPLFTGELFF.

This clonotype was detected ten times or more. The V and J genes are TRBV5-1 and TRBJ2-1; D might be TRBD1 (6 bases). The germline V gene has CDR1 SGHRS and CDR2 YFSETQ. V lost 6 bases to trimming and J lost 0 bases, with 16 bases between them. This CDR3 has 16 residues. The CDR3 loop reads CASTLLGDNSYNEQFF. CDR3 sequence (DNA): TGCGCCAGCACCCTGTTAGGGGACAACTCCTACAATGAGCAGTTCTTC.

This clonotype was counted a few times. The V call is TRBV5-1, the J call TRBJ2-5; the D gene could be TRBD1 or TRBD2 (6 bases each). The CDR3 totals 15 residues. Germline assignment: CDR1 SGHRS and CDR2 YFSETQ. With 0 bases removed from V and 5 bases from J, the gap between germline ends came to 14 bases. The CDR3 DNA reads TGCGCCAGCAGCTTGGAGGGGGGAAGGCAGGAGACCCAGTACTTC. Encoded protein: CASSLEGGRQETQYF.

This clonotype was detected only a few times. V gene TRBV5-1 combines with J gene TRBJ2-5, with 7 bases matching TRBD1. Germline V CDR1 and CDR2: SGHRS, YFSETQ. This CDR3 has 14 amino acids. V lost 0 bases to trimming and J lost 5 bases; unmatched junction nucleotides: 4. The CDR3 loop is CASSLDRGWETQYF. The CDR3 DNA sequence: TGCGCCAGCAGCTTGGACAGGGGTTGGGAGACCCAGTACTTC.